The 28 T cell receptor beta chains presented below share a single source sample, sequenced in a study of T cell repertoires in cytomegalovirus infection. TCRdb recomputed calls from the reads with MiXCR, one row per CDR3 protein. The table records 250,000 to 300,000 distinct CDR3 sequences, roughly 24% of them present only once. The specimen was PBMCs. The origin of the receptors is a human donor in good health (CMV status not recorded). Some clones in this sample may be carry-over from other donors' samples.

The chain uses TRBV6-5 and TRBJ2-1, with 12 bases aligning to TRBD2. CDR1 and CDR2 (germline): MNHEY, SVGAGI. This CDR3 spans 12 amino acids. V lost 4 bases, J lost 16 bases, and 5 bases stayed unmatched. The CDR3: CASSSPSGRAFF. The CDR3 region has the DNA TGTGCCAGCAGTTCACCTAGCGGGAGGGCCTTCTTC.

This clonotype was detected only once. The genes are TRBV27 and TRBJ2-1, with 8 bases matching TRBD2. CDR1 is MNHEY, CDR2 SMNVEV, per germline (reference sequence). The CDR3 spans 15 residues. V dropped 8 bases and J dropped 4; count of bases not matched to a gene: 10. The CDR3 reads CASGPGLAGYNEQFF. CDR3 coding DNA: TGTGCCAGCGGCCCCGGGCTAGCGGGTTACAATGAGCAGTTCTTC.

The table lists this clonotype with many counts. V gene TRBV6-8 combines with J gene TRBJ2-1; perhaps D is TRBD1 or TRBD2 (5 bases each). This CDR3 has 14 amino acids. The V gene lost 0 bases and the J gene lost 12 bases, with 15 bases spanning the gap. CDR1 MNHGY and CDR2 SAAAGT come from the germline V gene. The chain's CDR3 is CASSYSGDVGGQFF. In DNA, the CDR3 is TGTGCCAGCAGTTACTCCGGGGACGTAGGTGGGCAGTTCTTC.

The chain joins TRBV7-2 to TRBJ2-7, with D perhaps assigned TRBD1 or TRBD2 (5 bases each). CDR3 length: 15 amino acids. Trimming cost V 4 bases and J 3 bases, with 16 bases left between them. Germline V gene data show CDR1 as SGHTA and CDR2 as FQGNSA. The CDR3 DNA sequence: TGTGCCAGCAGCTCTTCCGGGGCCCCCCACTACGAGCAGTACTTC. The encoded protein is CASSSSGAPHYEQYF.

This clonotype has more than one count but fewer than ten. This chain links TRBV28 with TRBJ2-1; TRBD1 might be the D (5 bases). Between the trimmed V and J ends, which lost 1 base and 13 bases, there was a span of 8 bases. CDR1 MDHEN and CDR2 SYDVKM come from the germline V gene. This CDR3 has 11 amino acids. The CDR3 spells CASSLSRGQFF. CDR3 bases: TGTGCCAGCAGTTTATCAAGGGGACAGTTCTTC. The full variable domain, rest sourced from reference TRBV28 and TRBJ2-1, is DVKVTQSSRYLVKRTGEKVFLECVQDMDHENMFWYRQDPGLGLRLIYFSYDVKMKEKGDIPEGYSVSREKKERFSLILESASTNQTSMYLCASSLSRGQFFGPGTRLTVL.

The gene calls are TRBV10-3 and TRBJ2-5, with 8 bases that match TRBD1. This CDR3 has 12 amino acids. V gave up 10 bases and J gave up 2 bases; unmatched junction bases: 3. Germline values: CDR1 ENHRY, CDR2 SYGVKD. The CDR3 reads CATGTGQETQYF. The CDR3 DNA follows: TGTGCCACCGGGACAGGACAAGAGACCCAGTACTTC.

The chain is built from TRBV12-3 or TRBV12-4 and TRBJ2-2; D is perhaps TRBD1 or TRBD2 (5 bases each). The CDR3 is 22 amino acids. V was pared by 1 base and J by 3 bases, with 30 bases between. Here the CDR3 reads CASSLGTGGLGQYSSDTGELFF. As DNA, the CDR3 is TGTGCCAGCAGTTTAGGGACTGGCGGACTGGGGCAATATAGTAGTGACACCGGGGAGCTGTTTTTT.

This clonotype occurred many times. The chain uses TRBV7-2 and TRBJ2-1; tentative D call: TRBD2 (7 bases). CDR3 length: 16 residues. In germline, CDR1 is SGHTA, CDR2 FQGNSA. V was clipped by 2 bases and J by 9 bases, with 20 bases between them. Here the CDR3 reads CASSLWGAHGGTEQFF. The DNA of the CDR3 is TGTGCCAGCAGCTTATGGGGGGCCCACGGGGGGACTGAGCAGTTCTTC. The full variable domain, with the rest looked up from reference TRBV7-2 and TRBJ2-1, is GAGVSQSPSNKVTEKGKDVELRCDPISGHTALYWYRQSLGQGLEFLIYFQGNSAPDKSGLPSDRFSAERTGGSVSTLTIQRTQQEDSAVYLCASSLWGAHGGTEQFFGPGTRLTVL.

This clonotype was found many times. The rearrangement uses TRBV7-2 and TRBJ1-2; TRBD1 aligns across 7 bases. There are 16 residues in the CDR3. CDR1 and CDR2 from the germline V gene are SGHTA and FQGNSA. V was clipped by 4 bases and J by 4 bases; unmatched bases: 12. CDR3 in DNA: TGTGCCAGCAGCTCCACAGGGGTCGGATATATCTATGGCTACACCTTC. Residues: CASSSTGVGYIYGYTF.

The chain recombines TRBV10-2 with TRBJ2-7; D not certain. The germline V gene has CDR1 WSHSY and CDR2 SAAADI. The ends were cut back, 7 bases at V and 2 bases at J, with 15 bases in the middle. The CDR3 consists of 14 residues. CDR3 DNA sequence: TGCGCCAGCACCGCCAGGCGTGGGACCTACGAGCAGTACTTC. Translated: CASTARRGTYEQYF.

The table lists this clonotype with a few counts. V and J are TRBV2 and TRBJ1-4; unclear D gene. V lost 7 bases and J lost 7, with 7 bases in between. The germline V gene encodes CDR1 SNHLY and CDR2 FYNNEI. The CDR3 has 11 residues. CDR3 DNA sequence: TGTGCCAGCATTTTAGGTGAAAAACTGTTTTTT. Translation: CASILGEKLFF.

This clonotype occurred a few times. This rearrangement joins TRBV28 to TRBJ2-5; D call uncertain. The CDR3 covers 13 residues. Between the trimmed V and J ends, which lost 8 bases and 4 bases, there was a span of 14 bases. Germline values: CDR1 MDHEN, CDR2 SYDVKM. In DNA form, the CDR3 reads TGTGCCAGCTCCTCCCCAGCAAGAGAGACCCAGTACTTC. Residues: CASSSPARETQYF.

V usage is TRBV5-6 and J usage is TRBJ1-2; no firm D call. The germline gives CDR1 SGHDT, CDR2 YYEEEE. The CDR3 extends over 12 amino acids. The germline V and J ends were trimmed by 0 bases and 8 bases, with 8 bases remaining between them. The CDR3 here is CASSLGPSGYTF. CDR3 DNA: TGTGCCAGCAGCTTGGGACCCTCGGGCTACACCTTC.

V usage is TRBV29-1 and J usage is TRBJ1-4, with 9 bases aligning to TRBD1. After removal of 5 bases from V and 7 bases from J, the junction contained 5 bases not matched to a gene. Germline lookup yields CDR1 SQVTM and CDR2 ANQGSEA. The CDR3 sequence is 13 residues long. This CDR3 reads CSVTGTGREKLFF. The CDR3 region has the DNA TGCAGCGTTACCGGGACAGGGCGTGAAAAACTGTTTTTT.

In this sample, this clonotype turned up many times. The chain employs TRBV6-1 and TRBJ2-1, with 16 bases lining up with TRBD2. CDR3 length equals 16 residues. J was trimmed by 10 bases and V by 4 bases; bases with no gene match: 7. CDR1 is MNHNS and CDR2 is SASEGT in the germline V gene. The CDR3: CASSGWGLAGGKEQFF. CDR3 nucleotides: TGTGCCAGCAGTGGGTGGGGACTAGCGGGAGGGAAGGAGCAGTTCTTC.

J is TRBJ1-1 and V is TRBV28; 8 positions match TRBD1. This CDR3 spans 16 amino acids. V lost 2 bases, J lost 0 bases, and 5 bases stayed unmatched. Per the germline V gene, CDR1 is MDHEN and CDR2 is SYDVKM. The CDR3 region has the DNA TGTGCCAGCAGTTTACCGCAGGGGGCCCTGAACACTGAAGCTTTCTTT. Encoded protein: CASSLPQGALNTEAFF.

This clonotype was seen ten or more times. V usage is TRBV12-3 or TRBV12-4 and J usage is TRBJ1-2; the D gene is possibly TRBD1 (5 bases). The V and J ends lost 4 bases and 2 bases respectively, with 11 bases between them. This CDR3 region has 14 residues. The CDR3 bases are TGTGCCAGCAGTTGGGGTAGGGACAACTATGGCTACACCTTC. It encodes CASSWGRDNYGYTF.

This clonotype was picked up many times. V usage is TRBV7-8 and J usage is TRBJ2-3, with no clear D. This CDR3 contains 13 residues. CDR1 SGHVS and CDR2 FQNEAQ come from the germline V gene. The ends were cut back, 1 base at V and 5 bases at J, with 7 bases in the middle. The CDR3 here is CASSLGVGDTQYF. In nucleotides, the CDR3 is TGTGCCAGCAGCTTAGGAGTCGGAGATACGCAGTATTTT.

In this sample, this clonotype turned up a few times. The chain joins TRBV7-3 to TRBJ2-7; D is unresolved. Germline assignment: CDR1 SGHTA and CDR2 FQGTGA. This CDR3 region has 13 residues. Trimming stripped 5 bases from V and 3 bases from J, with 11 bases between. CDR3 region: CASSLDMNYEQYF. DNA for the CDR3: TGTGCCAGCAGCCTCGACATGAACTACGAGCAGTACTTC.

In its sample, this clonotype was seen once. The chain has TRBV20-1 and TRBJ1-1, with D maybe TRBD1 (5 bases). Germline V gene lookup returns CDR1 DFQATT and CDR2 SNEGSKA (reference sequence). V lost 6 bases, J lost 8 bases, and 19 bases lay in between. CDR3 length equals 13 residues. CDR3 coding DNA: TGCAGTGCCGCTCCCCCGGGGAGACAGGAAGCTTTCTTT. Protein product: CSAAPPGRQEAFF.

The sample holds a few counts of this clonotype. J is TRBJ2-1 and V is TRBV7-9; TRBD1 matches at 9 bases. The CDR3 consists of 18 residues. The V gene end was trimmed by 5 bases and the J gene end by 0 bases; junction bases not matched to a gene: 11. CDR1 SEHNR and CDR2 FQNEAQ come from the germline V gene (reference sequence). CDR3 sequence (DNA): TGTGCCAGCAGCCTCTTAAGGACAGGGGACAGCTCCTACAATGAGCAGTTCTTC. This translates into CASSLLRTGDSSYNEQFF.

The V gene is TRBV7-3, the J gene TRBJ2-2; 8 nucleotides agree with TRBD2. V trimming: 4 bases; J trimming: 0 bases; junction bases outside the gene matches: 10. This CDR3 is 18 amino acids long. CDR1 and CDR2 (germline): SGHTA, FQGTGA. For the CDR3, the DNA is TGTGCCAGCAGCTACCTCGGCGCGGGGGGATCGAACACCGGGGAGCTGTTTTTT. Its translation is CASSYLGAGGSNTGELFF.

This clonotype was counted a few times. The chain joins TRBV28 to TRBJ2-7; 8 bases are shared with TRBD2. J lost 5 bases, V lost 3 bases, and 3 bases had no gene match. The CDR3 has 13 residues. The germline V gene encodes CDR1 MDHEN and CDR2 SYDVKM. The CDR3 DNA sequence: TGTGCCAGCAGTTTTGGTAGCGGGAACGAGCAGTACTTC. The encoded protein is CASSFGSGNEQYF.

In this sample, this clonotype turned up a few times. In DNA form, the CDR3 reads TGTGCCATCAGTGAGTCAGGCGGGGCTCAAGAGACCCAGTACTTC. Its protein is CAISESGGAQETQYF. The gene calls are TRBV10-3 and TRBJ2-5; D may be TRBD2 (6 bases). The V end was cut by 0 bases, the J end by 2 bases, with 10 bases between. This CDR3 has 15 amino acids. Germline V CDR1 and CDR2: ENHRY, SYGVKD.

The chain joins TRBV3-1 to TRBJ1-1; no clear D. Germline-derived CDR1 and CDR2 are LGHDT and YNNKEL (reference sequence). The CDR3 covers 12 residues. The germline V and J ends were trimmed by 2 bases and 5 bases, with 6 bases remaining between them. DNA for the CDR3: TGTGCCAGCAGCCAATTCGGGACTGAAGCTTTCTTT. Its translation: CASSQFGTEAFF.

The chain uses TRBV29-1 and TRBJ2-2; 9 bases line up with TRBD1. The germline V gene has CDR1 SQVTM and CDR2 ANQGSEA. Losses at the gene ends were 2 bases for V and 4 bases for J; bases not matched to a gene: 5. The CDR3 extends over 15 amino acids. CDR3 in DNA: TGCAGCGTTGAATCGGGACAGGGCGGCACCGGGGAGCTGTTTTTT. Translation: CSVESGQGGTGELFF.

This clonotype showed up many times. CDR3 sequence: CASSLAVGSYNEQFF. The CDR3 DNA is TGTGCCAGCAGCTTAGCGGTTGGCTCCTACAATGAGCAGTTCTTC. The rearrangement links TRBV7-2 to TRBJ2-1, with unresolved D. Germline V gives CDR1 SGHTA, CDR2 FQGNSA. The CDR3 loop spans 15 amino acids. V lost 0 bases, J lost 0 bases, and 6 bases lay in between.

This clonotype occurred many times. The chain links TRBV12-5 to TRBJ2-7, with D perhaps TRBD1 (5 bases). The CDR3 covers 15 residues. Germline loops: CDR1 LGHNT, CDR2 FRNRAP. V was pared by 2 bases and J by 0 bases, with 11 bases between. The CDR3 DNA is TGTGCTAGTGGTTTGAGTGCAGGGATCTCCTACGAGCAGTACTTC. Translation gives CASGLSAGISYEQYF.